The present T cell receptor beta chain was sequenced within a study of beta chain features in type 1 diabetes. CD45RO/CCR7/CD25/CD127/CD95/CD27 staining was used to isolate CD4+ naive, central memory, regulatory and stem cell-like memory cells by sorting. V lost 0 bases, J lost 3 bases, and 4 bases stayed unmatched. The germline V gene has CDR1 MGHRA and CDR2 YSYEKL. This CDR3 region has 15 residues. Since all of the isolated RNA was reverse transcribed, expressed TCRB transcripts were what got sequenced. TCRdb's copy holds only in-frame clones and misses some; the assay was immunoSEQ multiplex PCR. The sample lists roughly 610,000 clones; 15% to 19% were seen once.

This TCR was recovered from a young man in good health. The specimen was naive CD4+ T cells from blood. The chain recombines TRBV4-1 with TRBJ2-7, with 8 bases identical to TRBD1. CDR3: CASSQDRQGIYEQYF. CDR3 nucleotide sequence: TGCGCCAGCAGCCAAGACAGACAGGGGATCTACGAGCAGTACTTC.